This paragraph covers one T cell receptor beta chain sequence. Its matching antigen is unknown. The data are from a study of shared clonotypes between healthy human individuals. Whole-study context: The study used three CD4 naive, three CD4 memory, two CD8 naive and one CD8 memory plate per donor.

The study's findings and limits: A limitation of the genetic and exposure-history diversity represented arose from few donors.

CDR3 length: 15 residues. Germline CDR1 reads SGHTA; CDR2 reads FQGNSA. Trimming removed 4 bases from V and 2 bases from J; junction bases left unmatched: 6. TCRdb's table, derived via immunoSEQ multiplex PCR, lists solely in-frame clones and lacks some. The sample has millions of clones; 90% to 95% are singletons. Sequencing was carried out using naive CD4+ T cells sorted from blood. Subset described: CD45RA+ positively selected. The receptor was derived from a man aged 18-30 years in good health. The rearrangement uses TRBV7-2 and TRBJ2-7; 9 nucleotides agree with TRBD2. This CDR3 reads CASSSSGTSPYEQYF. DNA for the CDR3: TGTGCCAGCAGCTCCTCCGGGACTAGCCCCTACGAGCAGTACTTC. The full variable domain, with the rest looked up from reference TRBV7-2 and TRBJ2-7, is GAGVSQSPSNKVTEKGKDVELRCDPISGHTALYWYRQSLGQGLEFLIYFQGNSAPDKSGLPSDRFSAERTGGSVSTLTIQRTQQEDSAVYLCASSSSGTSPYEQYFGPGTRLTVT.